The entry below gives a single TCR beta chain sequence along with its context. Its antigen is unidentified. Because the CDR3 is missing its conserved closing phenylalanine or tryptophan, this is likely a read error. No DNA is shown, since the ends of the CDR3 on it are uncertain; the CDR3 is the one TCRdb lists. The CDR3 spans 12 amino acids, including both terminal residues. Sequencing used immunoSEQ multiplex PCR; TCRdb keeps in-frame clones, though not all of them. The table includes about 120,000 clones, 70% to 90% detected once. This sample is part of a study of T cell responses to AZD1222 COVID-19 vaccine. Notes on the study in general: Baseline seropositivity occurred in only six or seven AZD1222 recipients. No repertoire was sampled before or during the peak T cell response, only after it.

The receptor was isolated from an adult in good health. The chain has TRBV12-3 or TRBV12-4 and TRBJ1-2. The source material was peripheral blood, sampled on day 0 of AZD1222 vaccination. The CDR3 loop reads CASSLTGGSMGL.